The clone carrying this TCR beta chain was seen repeatedly, ten times or more. Its antigen is as yet unknown. These data originate in a study of T cells in Graves' hyperthyroidism and ophthalmopathy. At the level of the study: Peripheral blood was drawn at first diagnosis, prior to all treatment.

Findings and caveats of the study: Most thyroid clonotypes expanded above 0.001 were also detected in blood.

Amplified TCR beta CDR3 regions came from RNA transcripts. First-round RT-PCR of the TCR CDR3 relied on the HTBI primer set. MiXCR, applied by TCRdb to the multiplex PCR reads, yields one record per CDR3 protein. The table records some 300,000 distinct CDR3 sequences, 16% of them present only once. The diagnostic basis comprised clinical symptoms, serum thyroxine and TRAb, thyroid ultrasound and orbital computed tomography. The CDR3 has 13 residues. V gave up 5 bases and J gave up 4 bases, with 15 bases separating them. Germline assignment: CDR1 DFQATT and CDR2 SNEGSKA (reference sequence). The chain combines TRBV20-1 with TRBJ2-7; D is undetermined. Sequenced input: blood. This clonotype was obtained from a young man with Graves' hyperthyroidism. CDR3 DNA sequence: TGCAGTGCTGCCACACGGGCCTCATACGAGCAGTACTTC. This gives the protein CSAATRASYEQYF.